The 20 T cell receptor beta chains below were found in one sample sequenced in a study of CD8+ T cells in alopecia areata. Treatment in this sample: oral pan-JAK inhibitor, 5-10 mg twice daily. RNA was extracted and reverse transcribed into cDNA as the sequencing template. Some clones are missing from TCRdb's copy, which holds only in-frame ones; the method was immunoSEQ multiplex PCR. The repertoire has over 150,000 clones, roughly 53% of them found once; the top ten carry roughly 13%. Sequenced here: CD8+ T cells sorted from blood, sampled at week 24, from a patient treated with tofacitinib. The receptors stem from a human donor with alopecia areata.

The chain carries TRBV5-6 and TRBJ2-2, with D maybe TRBD2 (5 bases). With 1 base removed from V and 3 bases from J, the gap between germline ends came to 13 bases. This CDR3 has 16 residues. Per the germline V gene, CDR1 is SGHDT and CDR2 is YYEEEE. In DNA, the CDR3 is TGTGCCAGCAGCTTGTTTGGCGTGAGGGACACCGGGGAGCTGTTTTTT. Protein sequence: CASSLFGVRDTGELFF.

The chain has TRBV11-2 and TRBJ1-1, with D possibly matching TRBD1 (5 bases). V was cut by 5 bases and J by 2 bases, with 12 bases left in between. The length of the CDR3 is 14 residues. Germline V gene lookup returns CDR1 SGHAT and CDR2 FQNNGV. The CDR3 loop reads CASSPPGLNTEAFF. CDR3 in DNA: TGTGCCAGCAGCCCGCCGGGACTAAACACTGAAGCTTTCTTT. Combining the CDR3 with reference TRBV11-2 and TRBJ1-1 gives the whole variable domain EAGVAQSPRYKIIEKRQSVAFWCNPISGHATLYWYQQILGQGPKLLIQFQNNGVVDDSQLPKDRFSAERLKGVDSTLKIQPAKLEDSAVYLCASSPPGLNTEAFFGQGTRLTVV.

The chain uses TRBV4-2 and TRBJ2-7; D not certain. Germline values: CDR1 LGHNA, CDR2 YNFKEQ. V dropped 1 base and J dropped 2 bases, with 9 bases sitting between them. CDR3 size: 14 residues. CDR3 coding DNA: TGTGCCAGCAGCCAAGGTGAAATAACCTACGAGCAGTACTTC. It yields the protein CASSQGEITYEQYF.

The rearrangement uses TRBV5-6 and TRBJ1-1; D remains unclear. The V and J ends lost 0 bases and 0 bases respectively, with 12 bases between them. The CDR3 is 16 residues long. The germline V gene encodes CDR1 SGHDT and CDR2 YYEEEE. The CDR3 region is CASSLGFGGLNTEAFF. CDR3 DNA sequence: TGTGCCAGCAGCTTGGGCTTCGGTGGACTGAACACTGAAGCTTTCTTT.

This chain connects TRBV9 to TRBJ2-1; 12 positions agree with TRBD2. The CDR3 is made up of 19 amino acids. V shed 5 bases and J 0 bases; nucleotides not matched to a gene: 12. Germline CDR1 SGDLS, CDR2 YYNGEE. The CDR3 DNA follows: TGTGCCAGCAGGAGTGAACTAGCGGGGGGTCAGAGCTCCTACAATGAGCAGTTCTTC. This codes for CASRSELAGGQSSYNEQFF.

In its sample, this clone was seen many times. V gene TRBV13 combines with J gene TRBJ1-1; possibly TRBD1 for D (5 bases). V was pared by 2 bases and J by 5 bases, with 15 bases between. Per germline, CDR1 PRHDT and CDR2 FYEKMQ (reference sequence). The CDR3 length is 15 residues. CDR3 nucleotide sequence: TGTGCCAGCAGCTTAAATAAGGGGTGGGGGACTGAAGCTTTCTTT. Translation: CASSLNKGWGTEAFF.

This clone was counted only a few times. The chain joins TRBV2 to TRBJ1-5; no clear D. CDR3 size: 13 residues. Germline V lookup: CDR1 SNHLY, CDR2 FYNNEI. Trimming removed 2 bases from V and 5 bases from J, with 7 bases in between. The CDR3 nucleotides are TGTGCCAGCAGTGAAACGGGGTATCAGCCCCAGCATTTT. Translated: CASSETGYQPQHF. Full variable domain (rest looked up from reference TRBV2 and TRBJ1-5): EPEVTQTPSHQVTQMGQEVILRCVPISNHLYFYWYRQILGQKVEFLVSFYNNEISEKSEIFDDQFSVERPDGSNFTLKIRSTKLEDSAMYFCASSETGYQPQHFGDGTRLSIL.

There are a few counts of this clone. V is TRBV27 and J is TRBJ1-1; no clear D gene. This CDR3 comprises 12 residues. V shed 6 bases and J shed 8 bases, with 13 bases lying between them. The germline gives CDR1 MNHEY, CDR2 SMNVEV (reference sequence). For the CDR3, the DNA is TGTGCCAGCAGCTCCGGCCTAAAGGAAGCTTTCTTT. This encodes CASSSGLKEAFF.

This clone was observed a few times. This chain links TRBV5-6 with TRBJ2-7; D possibly uses TRBD1 or TRBD2 (5 bases each). V was pared by 2 bases and J by 7 bases, with 10 bases between. The germline CDR1 and CDR2 sequences are SGHDT and YYEEEE. CDR3 length: 12 residues. The CDR3 DNA sequence: TGTGCCAGCAGCTTCGGGACCCTGGAGCAGTACTTC. Its protein product is CASSFGTLEQYF.

The V call is TRBV7-2, the J call TRBJ2-7, with D unresolved. V lost 5 bases to trimming and J lost 3 bases, with 11 bases between them. CDR1 is SGHTA, CDR2 FQGNSA, per germline. This CDR3 spans 13 amino acids. The CDR3 DNA is TGTGCCAGCAGCCTAACGTTGAACTACGAGCAGTACTTC. Translated, it gives CASSLTLNYEQYF.

The chain is built from TRBV30 and TRBJ1-2; 7 positions agree with TRBD1. This CDR3 is built from 13 residues. V lost 2 bases and J lost 3; bases outside the gene matches: 3. Germline CDR1 and CDR2: GTSNPN and SVGIG (reference sequence). The CDR3, as DNA: TGTGCCTGGAGTCCGGGACAGTACTATGGCTACACCTTC. This translates into CAWSPGQYYGYTF.

J is TRBJ1-5 and V is TRBV28; D is perhaps TRBD1 (6 bases). CDR1 and CDR2 from the germline V gene are MDHEN and SYDVKM. The V and J ends lost 8 bases and 0 bases respectively, with 11 bases between them. The CDR3 runs 14 residues. CDR3 sequence reads: CASRDTYSNQPQHF. DNA for the CDR3: TGTGCCAGCCGGGACACCTATAGCAATCAGCCCCAGCATTTT.

This chain links TRBV10-3 with TRBJ2-7, with D uncertain. Trimming pared 0 bases from V and 3 bases from J, leaving 9 bases between. The germline V gene has CDR1 ENHRY and CDR2 SYGVKD. The CDR3 consists of 14 residues. The CDR3 nucleotides read TGTGCCATCAGTGAGTCGAGTACGGACTACGAGCAGTACTTC. Encoded protein: CAISESSTDYEQYF.

This chain uses TRBV5-6 with TRBJ2-1; D uncertain. The CDR3 contains 18 residues. The V end lost 3 bases, the J end lost 0 bases, and 19 bases lay between the germline ends. In germline, CDR1 is SGHDT, CDR2 YYEEEE. The CDR3 spells CASSSLVRTVSSYNEQFF. Written as DNA, the CDR3 is TGTGCCAGCAGCTCATTGGTAAGGACGGTGAGCTCCTACAATGAGCAGTTCTTC.

This rearrangement joins TRBV7-9 to TRBJ2-7, with D unresolved. V lost 3 bases, J lost 5 bases, and 8 bases lay in between. The CDR3 is 12 residues long. The germline V gene encodes CDR1 SEHNR and CDR2 FQNEAQ (reference sequence). The CDR3 coding sequence is TGTGCCAGCAGCTTTGGGCCGAACGAGCAGTACTTC. Amino acid sequence: CASSFGPNEQYF.

The chain uses TRBV6-6 and TRBJ2-1; D gene uncertain. V was trimmed by 6 bases and J by 4 bases, leaving 4 bases between them. Germline V gene lookup returns CDR1 MNHNY and CDR2 SVGAGI (reference sequence). The CDR3 sequence is 11 residues long. The CDR3 nucleotides read TGTGCCAGCAGGTCTTACAATGAGCAGTTCTTC. It yields the protein CASRSYNEQFF.

This chain joins TRBV4-2 and TRBJ2-1; D is tentatively TRBD1 or TRBD2 (5 bases each). V was clipped by 0 bases and J by 1 base, with 10 bases between them. This CDR3 spans 16 amino acids. Germline values: CDR1 LGHNA, CDR2 YNFKEQ. The CDR3 reads CASSQEEGISYNEQFF. Written as DNA, the CDR3 is TGTGCCAGCAGCCAAGAAGAGGGGATTTCCTACAATGAGCAGTTCTTC.

The V gene is TRBV5-1, the J gene TRBJ2-2; D not certain. Germline lookup yields CDR1 SGHRS and CDR2 YFSETQ. Trimming pared 1 base from V and 10 bases from J, leaving 11 bases between. The CDR3 length is 13 residues. CDR3 residues: CASSLNELTELFF. The CDR3 nucleotides are TGCGCCAGCAGCTTGAACGAATTGACGGAGCTGTTTTTT. Together with reference TRBV5-1 and TRBJ2-2, the CDR3 gives the full variable domain: KAGVTQTPRYLIKTRGQQVTLSCSPISGHRSVSWYQQTPGQGLQFLFEYFSETQRNKGNFPGRFSGRQFSNSRSEMNVSTLELGDSALYLCASSLNELTELFFGEGSRLTVL.

The chain carries TRBV5-1 and TRBJ1-1, with D hard to call. The CDR3 is 16 amino acids. Germline loops: CDR1 SGHRS, CDR2 YFSETQ. With 3 bases removed from V and 1 base from J, the gap between germline ends came to 16 bases. CDR3 nucleotide sequence: TGCGCCAGCAGCTCCCGGGTCCCGGGCGAGAACACTGAAGCTTTCTTT. Protein product: CASSSRVPGENTEAFF.

V and J are TRBV7-9 and TRBJ1-1; the D gene is possibly TRBD1 (6 bases). V was clipped by 2 bases and J by 1 base, with 11 bases between them. Germline V CDR1 and CDR2: SEHNR, FQNEAQ (reference sequence). The CDR3 consists of 15 residues. The CDR3 loop is CASSLWGQRNTEAFF. CDR3 nucleotides: TGTGCCAGCAGCTTATGGGGACAAAGGAACACTGAAGCTTTCTTT.